This TCR beta chain was recovered during a study of shared clonotypes between healthy human individuals. Study results and limitations: Only blood was sampled; tissue repertoires likely differ.

Data came from immunoSEQ multiplex PCR; TCRdb stores just in-frame clones and leaves some out. The data contain about 490,000 clones, 76% of them seen just once; the ten biggest clones take up under 15%. Everyone who donated was a Caucasian adult who lived in Nashville, Tennessee. Trimming took off 6 bases at V and 0 bases at J, with 13 bases between the two ends. Looked up from germline, CDR1 is SNHLY and CDR2 is FYNNEI. This CDR3 contains 15 residues. A note on this clone: Its cognate antigen is unknown.

This TCR was recovered from a woman aged 35 to 49 in good health. Some clones in this sample may be carry-over from other donors' samples. The rearrangement links TRBV2 to TRBJ2-3; D gene ambiguous. Sequenced: PBMCs. The CDR3 nucleotides read TGTGCCAGCAGCGGCCTGGCTGGAAGCACAGATACGCAGTATTTT. It translates to CASSGLAGSTDTQYF.